Here is one T cell receptor (beta chain) with its context. The data stem from a study of blood T cell repertoires in COVID-19. Original handling: Estimated nucleated cell counts came from reference gene primer amplification. Clones were read by immunoSEQ multiplex PCR, and TCRdb kept only the in-frame ones, dropping some. That table supplies the V and J calls and clone size; D and trimming were determined from the DNA. The table has about 280,000 clones, around 90% seen once; the top ten hold 2% to 2.5%. The CDR3 totals 18 residues. Trimming took 3 bases from V and 3 from J; bases not matched to a gene: 8. Germline V gene data show CDR1 as LNHDA and CDR2 as SQIVND (reference sequence).

The rearrangement uses TRBV19 and TRBJ1-6; TRBD1 matches 10 bases. This clonotype was sampled from a man aged 50 or older with acute or convalescent COVID-19. The sample was peripheral blood. The CDR3 sequence is CASSMTGGGLGYNSPLHF. The CDR3 DNA follows: TGTGCCAGTAGTATGACAGGGGGCGGCCTTGGCTATAATTCACCCCTCCACTTT.